This T cell receptor beta chain emerged from a study of blood T cell repertoires in COVID-19. Trimming cost V 2 bases and J 10 bases; bases outside gene matches: 8. Germline lookup yields CDR1 MNHEY and CDR2 SVGAGI. This CDR3 region has 15 residues. Sequenced by immunoSEQ multiplex PCR; TCRdb stores in-frame clones only, minus some. The table lists about 130,000 clones, about 79% of them singletons. The gene calls are TRBV6-5 and TRBJ2-1; 10 bases map to TRBD2. What was sequenced was peripheral blood. This receptor was taken from an elderly woman with acute or convalescent COVID-19. CDR3 in DNA: TGTGCCAGCAGTTACAGCGGGGGGGCGGAGGGCGAGCAGTTCTTC. Its protein product is CASSYSGGAEGEQFF.